Listed here are 21 T cell receptor beta chains from one sample, sequenced in a study of T cell responses to AZD1222 COVID-19 vaccine. Some clones are missing from TCRdb's copy, which holds only in-frame ones; the method was immunoSEQ multiplex PCR. There are 110,000 to 150,000 clones in the sample; around 88% occur only once, and roughly 3% lies in the top ten. The input for sequencing was peripheral blood, taken on day 0 of AZD1222 vaccination. These receptors came from an adult in good health.

The chain has TRBV28 and TRBJ1-1; D uncertain. V lost 6 bases, J lost 8 bases, and 22 bases lay in between. Germline V gene data show CDR1 as MDHEN and CDR2 as SYDVKM. The CDR3 consists of 15 residues. The CDR3 nucleotides read TGTGCCAGCAGGGATCCCCAGTCGAAAGCGGGGGAAGCTTTCTTT. Translation: CASRDPQSKAGEAFF.

This chain connects TRBV30 to TRBJ2-1, with 8 bases matching TRBD2. The CDR3 consists of 12 residues. The germline V gene encodes CDR1 GTSNPN and CDR2 SVGIG (reference sequence). Trimming cost V 3 bases and J 9 bases; bases outside gene matches: 4. The CDR3 DNA is TGTGCCTGGAGCCAACTAGCGGCTGAGCAGTTCTTC. Encoded protein: CAWSQLAAEQFF.

V is TRBV7-9 and J is TRBJ1-3, with D unresolved. The CDR3 contains 15 residues. The germline V gene encodes CDR1 SEHNR and CDR2 FQNEAQ (reference sequence). V was pared by 2 bases and J by 4 bases, with 12 bases between. CDR3 nucleotide sequence: TGTGCCAGCAGCTTACTTGGACTTCTCGGAAACACCATATATTTT. Translation gives CASSLLGLLGNTIYF.

The chain joins TRBV4-1 to TRBJ2-1; 7 nucleotides align to TRBD2. J was trimmed by 0 bases and V by 0 bases; bases with no gene match: 8. CDR1 and CDR2 (germline): MGHRA, YSYEKL. There are 18 residues in the CDR3. CDR3 amino acids: CASSQELGGRASYNEQFF. CDR3 in DNA: TGCGCCAGCAGCCAAGAGTTGGGGGGGAGGGCCTCCTACAATGAGCAGTTCTTC.

The chain joins TRBV6-4 to TRBJ2-1, with D perhaps TRBD2 (6 bases). V was clipped by 1 base and J by 11 bases, with 18 bases between them. The CDR3 totals 15 residues. The germline V gene has CDR1 MRHNA and CDR2 SNTAGT. The CDR3 here is CASSDYNREPHKQFF. CDR3 sequence (DNA): TGTGCCAGCAGTGACTACAACCGGGAGCCCCATAAGCAGTTCTTC.

This clone was seen only once. CDR3 sequence (DNA): TGCGCCAGCAGCCAAGGATACTCGGGCATGGATATGACTGAAGCTTTCTTT. It yields the protein CASSQGYSGMDMTEAFF. The chain joins TRBV4-3 to TRBJ1-1; D not resolved. CDR1 and CDR2 from the germline V gene are LGHNA and YSLEER. This CDR3 contains 17 residues. V lost 1 base and J lost 5, with 20 bases in between.

This chain uses TRBV6-5 with TRBJ2-4; perhaps TRBD2 as D (5 bases). Germline loops: CDR1 MNHEY, CDR2 SVGAGI. This CDR3 has 12 residues. The CDR3 bases are TGTGACCGGAGGCGCCGATATAACATTCAGTACTTC. It is translated as CDRRRRYNIQYF.

The chain is built from TRBV7-2 and TRBJ1-4, with 7 bases aligning to TRBD1. The CDR3 is 13 residues long. The V and J ends lost 4 bases and 10 bases, in that order; junction bases with no gene match: 6. CDR1 SGHTA and CDR2 FQGNSA come from the germline V gene. The CDR3, as DNA: TGTGCCAGCAGCTCACAGGGGTGGGTAAAACTGTTTTTT. Its translation is CASSSQGWVKLFF.

V and J are TRBV28 and TRBJ2-1; TRBD1 might be the D (6 bases). Germline values: CDR1 MDHEN, CDR2 SYDVKM. There are 18 residues in the CDR3. Trimming removed 10 bases from V and 8 bases from J, with 33 bases in between. The CDR3 DNA is TGTGCCAACAACTCCCTATTCCCCCGGGACACGCTGATGGATGAGCAGTTCTTC. Amino acid sequence: CANNSLFPRDTLMDEQFF. Variable domain in full (rest from reference TRBV28 and TRBJ2-1): DVKVTQSSRYLVKRTGEKVFLECVQDMDHENMFWYRQDPGLGLRLIYFSYDVKMKEKGDIPEGYSVSREKKERFSLILESASTNQTSMYLCANNSLFPRDTLMDEQFFGPGTRLTVL.

This clone turned up a few times. V and J are TRBV28 and TRBJ2-7, with D perhaps matching TRBD2 (5 bases). CDR1 and CDR2 (germline): MDHEN, SYDVKM. CDR3 length: 12 amino acids. The V end lost 4 bases, the J end lost 3 bases, and 7 bases lay between the germline ends. This chain's CDR3 is CASSSEGYEQYF. The CDR3 DNA follows: TGTGCCAGCAGTTCAGAGGGCTACGAGCAGTACTTC.

V gene TRBV10-2 combines with J gene TRBJ1-5, with D possibly being TRBD1 (6 bases). V dropped 0 bases and J dropped 7 bases, with 10 bases sitting between them. CDR3 size: 14 residues. Germline V gene lookup returns CDR1 WSHSY and CDR2 SAAADI. The chain's CDR3 is CASSESEGTQPQHF. In DNA, the CDR3 is TGCGCCAGCAGTGAGTCGGAGGGGACACAGCCCCAGCATTTT.

This sequence joins TRBV6-2 or TRBV6-3 and TRBJ1-2; D gene ambiguous. V gave up 6 bases and J gave up 4 bases, with 12 bases separating them. CDR3 length equals 13 residues. Germline assignment: CDR1 MNHEY and CDR2 SVGEGT. CDR3 in DNA: TGTGCCAGCAGCTTTGGACGGAGCTATGGCTACACCTTC. Encoded protein: CASSFGRSYGYTF.

The chain joins TRBV6-1 to TRBJ1-4, with 11 bases matching TRBD1. Germline trimming cut 3 bases from V and 8 bases from J; bases unmatched to any gene: 8. The CDR3 covers 16 residues. CDR1 is MNHNS and CDR2 is SASEGT in the germline V gene. The CDR3 DNA reads TGTGCCAGCAGTGAGGTACCGGGACAGGGGGAGGAAAAACTGTTTTTT. It yields the protein CASSEVPGQGEEKLFF.

This rearrangement joins TRBV19 to TRBJ1-6; D not resolved. CDR1 and CDR2 from the germline V gene are LNHDA and SQIVND (reference sequence). V dropped 6 bases and J dropped 5 bases, with 11 bases sitting between them. CDR3 length: 14 amino acids. CDR3 region: CASRSSENNSPLHF. Written as DNA, the CDR3 is TGTGCCAGTAGGAGCAGCGAGAATAATTCACCCCTCCACTTT.

This chain joins TRBV4-3 and TRBJ1-2, with D tentatively TRBD1 (5 bases). The CDR3 is made up of 16 amino acids. Trimming pared 0 bases from V and 5 bases from J, leaving 16 bases between. CDR1 is LGHNA and CDR2 is YSLEER in the germline V gene. CDR3 amino acids: CASSQDPGGAKYGYTF. The CDR3 nucleotides are TGCGCCAGCAGCCAAGATCCGGGAGGGGCGAAGTATGGCTACACCTTC.

CDR3 sequence reads: CASSLEGVGNTIYF. The CDR3 region has the DNA TGCGCCAGCAGCTTGGAAGGGGTTGGAAACACCATATATTTT. The chain employs TRBV5-1 and TRBJ1-3; TRBD1 is a possible D gene (5 bases). In germline, CDR1 is SGHRS, CDR2 YFSETQ. Trimming cost V 0 bases and J 3 bases, with 7 bases left between them. CDR3 length: 14 amino acids.

The rearrangement joins TRBV9 to TRBJ2-5; weak D call: TRBD2 (6 bases). The CDR3 length is 16 residues. Trimming shortened V by 0 bases and J by 1 base, and 13 bases separated the two germline ends. The V gene's germline CDR1 is SGDLS and CDR2 YYNGEE. The chain's CDR3 is CASSVAGAGTQETQYF. The CDR3 DNA reads TGTGCCAGCAGCGTAGCTGGGGCGGGGACCCAAGAGACCCAGTACTTC. Full variable domain (remainder filled in from reference TRBV9 and TRBJ2-5): DSGVTQTPKHLITATGQRVTLRCSPRSGDLSVYWYQQSLDQGLQFLIQYYNGEERAKGNILERFSAQQFPDLHSELNLSSLELGDSALYFCASSVAGAGTQETQYFGPGTRLLVL.

This rearrangement joins TRBV14 to TRBJ2-1, with D maybe TRBD2 (5 bases). This CDR3 region has 16 residues. Germline assignment: CDR1 SGHDN and CDR2 FVKESK. The V end lost 1 base, the J end lost 9 bases, and 19 bases lay between the germline ends. The chain's CDR3 is CASSQVPGFNGLEQFF. The CDR3 nucleotides are TGTGCCAGCAGCCAAGTCCCGGGGTTCAACGGCCTTGAGCAGTTCTTC.

DNA for the CDR3: TGTGCCAGCAGCTTTGGGCGGGAGAGGATAGAGACCCAGTACTTC. This encodes CASSFGRERIETQYF. The chain combines TRBV7-3 with TRBJ2-5; 7 bases are a match to TRBD2. CDR3 size: 15 residues. Losses at the gene ends were 3 bases for V and 4 bases for J; bases not matched to a gene: 8. Germline-derived CDR1 and CDR2 are SGHTA and FQGTGA.

The chain carries TRBV3-1 (or the pseudogene TRBV3-2) and TRBJ2-3; 8 nucleotides match TRBD2. The ends lost 1 base at V and 2 bases at J; junction bases unmatched: 2. Germline V CDR1 and CDR2: LGHDT, YNNKEL (reference sequence). The CDR3 runs 15 residues. CDR3 nucleotide sequence: TGTGCCAGCAGCCAAGGTAGCGGGATCACAGATACGCAGTATTTT. Protein sequence: CASSQGSGITDTQYF.

The chain combines TRBV6-2 or TRBV6-3 with TRBJ1-2, with D possibly matching TRBD1 (5 bases). The CDR3 runs to 17 residues. Germline values: CDR1 MNHEY, CDR2 SVGEGT. Trimming shortened V by 7 bases and J by 1 base, and 22 bases separated the two germline ends. For the CDR3, the DNA is TGTGCCAGCACCCCCGGCCACAGAAGACAGAATAACTATGGCTACACCTTC. Translating gives CASTPGHRRQNNYGYTF.